A selection of T cell receptor beta chains follows, all from one sample in a study of shared clonotypes between healthy human individuals. The data were produced by immunoSEQ multiplex PCR, yet TCRdb's version contains in-frame clones alone and is incomplete. The repertoire holds some 2 million clones, with about 95% as singletons. Sequenced sample: naive CD4+ T cells sorted from blood. These receptors were collected from a young man in good health. Each CDR3 is given without its conserved first and last residue. Clone size appears in some rows only: once, few, many, or a class for an expanded clone.

J gene	V gene	clone size	CDR3 protein
TRBJ2-1	TRBV5-1	-	ASSFTGDLYNEQF
TRBJ1-2	TRBV28	-	ASSLMGQGRRLTMVGYT
TRBJ2-7	TRBV2	-	ASSQTGSSYEQY
TRBJ2-7	TRBV4-2	-	ASKIRDRAYEQY
TRBJ1-2	TRBV29-1	-	SVQTGGWYGYT
TRBJ2-2	TRBV11-3	-	ASSLEGWGASNTGELF
TRBJ2-7	TRBV7-2	-	ASSFLAGQTSYEQY
TRBJ1-1	TRBV12-2	-	ASRSVGGGTEAF
TRBJ2-2	TRBV7-2	-	ASSTSPWERENTGELF
TRBJ2-7	TRBV5-1	-	ASSLGGGKVYEQY
TRBJ1-1	TRBV7-7	-	AIRPQNTEAF
TRBJ1-1	TRBV30	-	AWGQGATEAF
TRBJ1-6	TRBV27	-	ASGTDRIIAMSPLH
TRBJ2-7	TRBV5-1	once	ASSLEYVQGEQY
TRBJ1-1	TRBV9	-	ASSVDIGTGNTEAF
TRBJ2-6	TRBV5-4	-	ASRLQGSGANVLT
TRBJ2-7	TRBV18	-	ASSQGVWYEQY
TRBJ1-2	TRBV7-2	-	ASSLYSGSDGYT
TRBJ1-4	TRBV11-2	-	ASSPRTGGPNEKLF
TRBJ1-1	TRBV9	-	ASSPNVARNTEAF
TRBJ1-2	TRBV27	once	ASSLWGGQGNYGYT
TRBJ1-2	TRBV4-2	-	ASSQSTGANYGYT
TRBJ1-6	TRBV6-1	once	ASSDLLTGPNSPLH
TRBJ1-4	TRBV2	once	ASSGSAATNEKLF
TRBJ2-5	TRBV5-4	-	ASRAGTSGNQETQY
TRBJ2-2	TRBV5-1	-	ASSSRTANTGELF
TRBJ2-2	TRBV5-6	-	ASSIFFGGRNTGELF
TRBJ1-4	TRBV6-6	once	ASSILVGGTYEKLF
TRBJ2-3	TRBV25-1	-	ASSVSGVPRDTQY
TRBJ1-2	TRBV10-3	once	AIRPQEQGYYGYT
TRBJ1-1	TRBV6-5	-	ASSPPGFTEAF
TRBJ1-6	TRBV5-6	-	ASSDLPATGPNSPLH
TRBJ1-1	TRBV25-1	-	ASSEAGGIGTEAF
TRBJ1-2	TRBV29-1	-	SVATGGGYT
TRBJ2-5	TRBV2	-	ASSQHLQETQY
TRBJ2-4	TRBV23-1	few	ASSLLRGLAKNIQY
TRBJ2-1	TRBV7-9	-	ASSLLRLAENEQF
TRBJ1-6	TRBV7-9	once	ASSLTDRDRHQALH
TRBJ2-7	TRBV15	-	ATSSRGEGFYEQY
TRBJ1-1	TRBV7-9	-	ASSFKQGTDEAF
TRBJ2-7	TRBV28	-	ASSLVLSYEQY
TRBJ2-1	TRBV6-5	-	ASKFLDTDNEQF
TRBJ2-7	TRBV6-5	-	ASDRRQGGEQY
TRBJ2-3	TRBV7-2	-	ASSWGLAGGTDTQY
TRBJ2-7	TRBV11-2	-	ASSSDRLYEQY
TRBJ2-1	TRBV29-1	-	SVERQGLDEQF
TRBJ2-1	TRBV7-8	-	ASSLAGLAGGPYNEQF
TRBJ2-1	TRBV28	-	ASSFRGTSFSYNEQF
TRBJ1-3	TRBV6-5	-	ASRGTGGHTIY